The 5 T cell receptor beta chains presented below share a single source sample, sequenced in a study of blood T cell repertoires in COVID-19 (dated by TCRdb to the early 2020s). Library preparation employed the immunoSEQ multiplex PCR assay. The table comes from immuneACCESS by way of TCRdb, which keeps in-frame sequences with V and J called. Part of the clones is missing from these tables; in studies checked, under half for an unresolved V gene and the rest for unknown reasons. A total of approximately 230,000 clones appear in this sample, about 91% of them only once. About 6.7% of the sample belongs to the ten largest clones. Material: peripheral blood. These receptors all stem from a woman aged 25-40 years with COVID-19, enrolled during active disease.

The chain combines TRBV6-4 with TRBJ1-2; 7 nucleotides align to TRBD1. J was trimmed by 5 bases and V by 5 bases; bases with no gene match: 5. CDR3 length: 13 amino acids. Germline V lookup: CDR1 MRHNA, CDR2 SNTAGT. The CDR3 DNA reads TGTGCCAGCAGTCCGACAGGGAGATATGGCTACACCTTC. This gives the protein CASSPTGRYGYTF.

This sequence joins TRBV7-8 and TRBJ1-1, with a possible D match to TRBD1 (6 bases). The germline CDR1 and CDR2 sequences are SGHVS and FQNEAQ. This CDR3 is 15 amino acids long. V lost 6 bases, J lost 5 bases, and 19 bases lay in between. CDR3 nucleotide sequence: TGTGCCAGCAGTTTTAGATACAGGGATGGGACTGAAGCTTTCTTT. As protein: CASSFRYRDGTEAFF. The full variable domain, in which reference TRBV7-8 and TRBJ1-1 provide the parts outside the CDR3, is GAGVSQSPRYKVAKRGQDVALRCDPISGHVSLFWYQQALGQGPEFLTYFQNEAQLDKSGLPSDRFFAERPEGSVSTLKIQRTQQEDSAVYLCASSFRYRDGTEAFFGQGTRLTVV.

V is TRBV7-2 and J is TRBJ1-1; D gene ambiguous. The germline V gene has CDR1 SGHTA and CDR2 FQGNSA. The CDR3 contains 15 residues. V lost 2 bases to trimming and J lost 1 base, with 11 bases between them. The CDR3 protein is CASSLHPGRNTEAFF. The CDR3 region has the DNA TGTGCCAGCAGCTTACATCCAGGAAGGAACACTGAAGCTTTCTTT.

The rearrangement links TRBV6-1 to TRBJ2-7, with 12 bases lining up with TRBD1. Germline assignment: CDR1 MNHNS and CDR2 SASEGT. After removal of 2 bases from V and 7 bases from J, the junction contained 6 bases not matched to a gene. The CDR3 is made up of 15 amino acids. DNA of the CDR3: TGTGCCAGCAGTGAACCGGGACAGGGGGCGGGGGAGCAGTACTTC. It is translated as CASSEPGQGAGEQYF.

This rearrangement joins TRBV27 to TRBJ2-1; D is unresolved. V was shortened by 5 bases and J by 5 bases, with 10 bases between the two germline ends. This CDR3 contains 13 residues. In germline, CDR1 is MNHEY, CDR2 SMNVEV (reference sequence). The CDR3 is CASSAYTNNEQFF. DNA of the CDR3: TGTGCCAGCAGTGCATACACCAACAATGAGCAGTTCTTC.